This TCR beta chain was sequenced in a study of blood T cell repertoires in COVID-19. Trimming left V 4 bases short and J 1 base short, with 13 bases between. In germline, CDR1 is SGHRS, CDR2 YFSETQ. The CDR3 has 15 residues. Profiled with immunoSEQ multiplex PCR; TCRdb holds only in-frame clones, not every one. The table includes 250,000 to 350,000 clones, more than 70% detected once. The origin of this receptor is a woman aged 50 to 60 who had recovered from COVID-19. The chain uses TRBV5-1 and TRBJ2-3; D may be TRBD1 (5 bases). Sequences were obtained from peripheral blood. CDR3: CASSPGPGRTDTQYF. The CDR3 nucleotides are TGCGCCAGCAGCCCAGGGCCAGGGCGCACAGATACGCAGTATTTT.